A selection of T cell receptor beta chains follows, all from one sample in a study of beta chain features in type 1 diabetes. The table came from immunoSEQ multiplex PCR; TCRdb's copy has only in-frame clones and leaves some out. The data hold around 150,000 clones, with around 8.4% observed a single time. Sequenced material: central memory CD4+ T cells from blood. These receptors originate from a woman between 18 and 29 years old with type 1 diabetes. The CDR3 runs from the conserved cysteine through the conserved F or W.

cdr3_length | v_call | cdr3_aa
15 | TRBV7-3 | CASSDSGYANNEQFF
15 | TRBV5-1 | CASSLGQGANQPQHF
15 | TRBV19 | CASSIQSGGDGTQYF
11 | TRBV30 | CALGIGQLAFF
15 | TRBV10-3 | CAQRGGGTGANVLTF
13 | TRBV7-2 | CASSYRADTEAFF
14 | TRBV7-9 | CASSLLGDRGEQFF
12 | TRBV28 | CASSLPPNEQYF
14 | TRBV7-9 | CASRDSFSLHEQYF
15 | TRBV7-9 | CASSFGSGSSYEQYF
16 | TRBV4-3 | CASSPRTGGDVRGYTF
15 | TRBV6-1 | CASTVTGVGTGELFF
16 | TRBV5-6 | CASSSGTSGSPYEQYF
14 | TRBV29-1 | CSVAGTSGRGTQYF
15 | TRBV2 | CASSSSGGTYNEQFF
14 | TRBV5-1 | CASRNAGGLNEQFF
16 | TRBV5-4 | CASSQDPVGGNEKLFF
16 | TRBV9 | CASSSQGSTTNEKLFF
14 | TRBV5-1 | CASSWRQGGTEAFF
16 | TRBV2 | CASSEAGTGGNYGYTF
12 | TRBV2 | CASSTDRREQYF
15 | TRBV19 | CASSTRTGGTDTQYF
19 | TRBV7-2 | CASTPGIRDRGYKLVEQYF
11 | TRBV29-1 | CSFGFGNTIYF
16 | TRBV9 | CASSAPLAGGLLEQYF
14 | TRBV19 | CASSIGGGRDIQYF
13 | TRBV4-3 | CASSLERGTEAFF